A single sample gave rise to the 5 T cell receptor beta chains below, sequenced in a study of blood T cell repertoires in COVID-19. Assay: immunoSEQ multiplex PCR; the TCRdb copy retains only in-frame clones and omits some. The sample has about 200,000 clones, about 85% seen once; the top ten hold around 5.2%. Sequenced material: peripheral blood. The receptor set was obtained from a woman over 75 with acute or convalescent COVID-19.

The chain uses TRBV9 and TRBJ2-1; 7 bases are a match to TRBD2. The germline V gene encodes CDR1 SGDLS and CDR2 YYNGEE. V shed 0 bases, J shed 5 bases, and the junction held 5 bases outside the gene matches. The CDR3 runs 15 residues. CDR3 sequence (DNA): TGTGCCAGCAGCGTAGGGAGCGGGATGAACAATGAGCAGTTCTTC. As protein: CASSVGSGMNNEQFF.

CDR3 amino acids: CASRGGQGSYEQYF. As DNA, the CDR3 is TGTGCCAGCAGGGGGGGACAGGGATCCTACGAGCAGTACTTC. The chain joins TRBV2 to TRBJ2-7, with 9 bases matching TRBD1. Germline CDR1 reads SNHLY; CDR2 reads FYNNEI. Germline trimming cut 6 bases from V and 1 base from J; bases unmatched to any gene: 4. The CDR3 loop spans 14 amino acids. Full variable domain (rest looked up from reference TRBV2 and TRBJ2-7): EPEVTQTPSHQVTQMGQEVILRCVPISNHLYFYWYRQILGQKVEFLVSFYNNEISEKSEIFDDQFSVERPDGSNFTLKIRSTKLEDSAMYFCASRGGQGSYEQYFGPGTRLTVT.

The chain employs TRBV7-3 and TRBJ2-5; weak D call: TRBD1 (8 bases). The germline CDR1 and CDR2 sequences are SGHTA and FQGTGA. The CDR3 is 15 residues long. Trimming took 5 bases from V and 1 from J, leaving 14 bases between them. CDR3 coding DNA: TGTGCCAGCAGCAGAAGCGGGACAGGCCAAGAGACCCAGTACTTC. Its protein is CASSRSGTGQETQYF.

The chain employs TRBV4-1 and TRBJ2-3; 7 bases are shared with TRBD2. The germline V gene has CDR1 MGHRA and CDR2 YSYEKL. The CDR3 sequence is 17 residues long. The V and J ends lost 0 bases and 4 bases, in that order; junction bases with no gene match: 10. CDR3: CASSQDLLGRAPDTQYF. DNA for the CDR3: TGCGCCAGCAGCCAAGATCTTCTTGGGAGGGCCCCAGATACGCAGTATTTT.

J is TRBJ1-1 and V is TRBV5-3, with no clear D. TRBV5-3 is an ORF, with its function uncertain. This CDR3 has 15 amino acids. The V and J ends lost 6 bases and 5 bases respectively, with 20 bases between them. The CDR3 sequence: CARTCSGEETTEAFF. CDR3 sequence (DNA): TGTGCCAGAACCTGTTCCGGAGAGGAAACAACTGAAGCTTTCTTT.